A selection of T cell receptor beta chains follows, all from one sample in a study of T cell repertoires in cytomegalovirus infection. TCRdb fed the reads into MiXCR, producing one record per CDR3 protein. The table records some 600,000 distinct CDR3 sequences, less than 25% of them present only once. The sample consisted of CD8+ T cells from PBMCs. The receptors were sampled from a human donor in good health (CMV status not recorded). Some clones in this sample may be carry-over from other donors' samples. The CDR3 runs from the conserved cysteine through the conserved F or W. Each record gives: clone size, J gene, D gene, CDR3 length, V gene, CDR3 DNA, CDR3 protein. D genes are given only for firm matches. Where a row states a size, it is once, few, many or the class of an expanded clone; other rows omit it.

clone_size: few
j_call: TRBJ1-5
d_call: TRBD1
cdr3_length: 13
v_call: TRBV19
cdr3_nt: TGTGCCACCTCAGGGCAGGGGGATCAGCCCCAGCATTTT
cdr3_aa: CATSGQGDQPQHF

clone_size: .
j_call: TRBJ2-2
d_call: .
cdr3_length: 12
v_call: TRBV20-1
cdr3_nt: TGCAGTGCTACAGGACTACCCGGGGAGCTGTTTTTT
cdr3_aa: CSATGLPGELFF

clone_size: .
j_call: TRBJ1-1
d_call: .
cdr3_length: 15
v_call: TRBV27
cdr3_nt: TGTGCCAACAGTTTATGGGGGGTAGCGAACACTGAAGCTTTCTTT
cdr3_aa: CANSLWGVANTEAFF

clone_size: .
j_call: TRBJ2-2
d_call: TRBD1
cdr3_length: 15
v_call: TRBV28
cdr3_nt: TGTGCCAGCAGTCTCAACAGGGGGGCCACCGGGGAGCTGTTTTTT
cdr3_aa: CASSLNRGATGELFF

clone_size: .
j_call: TRBJ2-6
d_call: .
cdr3_length: 11
v_call: TRBV12-3/TRBV12-4
cdr3_nt: TGTGCCAGCACCGGGGCCAACGTCCTGACTTTC
cdr3_aa: CASTGANVLTF

clone_size: many
j_call: TRBJ2-2
d_call: .
cdr3_length: 14
v_call: TRBV7-6
cdr3_nt: TGTGCCAGCAGTAGGACAGCAGGCACCGGGGAGCTGTTTTTT
cdr3_aa: CASSRTAGTGELFF

clone_size: .
j_call: TRBJ2-1
d_call: .
cdr3_length: 15
v_call: TRBV7-6
cdr3_nt: TGTGCCAGCAGCCCAGACACAAGGAATATCTATGAGCAGTTCTTC
cdr3_aa: CASSPDTRNIYEQFF

clone_size: .
j_call: TRBJ1-2
d_call: TRBD1
cdr3_length: 13
v_call: TRBV7-8
cdr3_nt: TGTGCCAGCAGCTTGTACAGGGGGTATGGCTACACCTTC
cdr3_aa: CASSLYRGYGYTF

clone_size: .
j_call: TRBJ2-2
d_call: .
cdr3_length: 16
v_call: TRBV9
cdr3_nt: TGTTCCAGCAGCGTAGGTGGGGGGGCCGGCGGCGGGGAGCTGTTTTTT
cdr3_aa: CSSSVGGGAGGGELFF

clone_size: few
j_call: TRBJ1-5
d_call: .
cdr3_length: 14
v_call: TRBV6-1
cdr3_nt: TGTGCCAGCAGTGAACTCGGCCGTTCAAAGCCCCAGCATTTT
cdr3_aa: CASSELGRSKPQHF

clone_size: .
j_call: TRBJ1-2
d_call: .
cdr3_length: 17
v_call: TRBV19
cdr3_nt: TGTGCCAGTAGCCTACCCCTTAAAGGGCCCACTAACTATGGCTACACCTTC
cdr3_aa: CASSLPLKGPTNYGYTF

clone_size: few
j_call: TRBJ2-6
d_call: .
cdr3_length: 16
v_call: TRBV2
cdr3_nt: TGTGCCAGCGGACTCCCCGGGGGACGAGGGGCCAACGTCCTGACTTTC
cdr3_aa: CASGLPGGRGANVLTF

clone_size: many
j_call: TRBJ2-5
d_call: .
cdr3_length: 11
v_call: TRBV7-9
cdr3_nt: TGTGCCAGCGGGGGCCAAGAGACCCAGTACTTC
cdr3_aa: CASGGQETQYF

clone_size: .
j_call: TRBJ2-5
d_call: TRBD1
cdr3_length: 16
v_call: TRBV20-1
cdr3_nt: TGCAGTGCTACCGGTGGGATGGGACAGGTAACCGAGACCCAGTACTTC
cdr3_aa: CSATGGMGQVTETQYF

clone_size: few
j_call: TRBJ1-1
d_call: .
cdr3_length: 12
v_call: TRBV10-3
cdr3_nt: TGTGCCATCAAGGGGAGGGAGGATGAAGCTTTCTTT
cdr3_aa: CAIKGREDEAFF

clone_size: many
j_call: TRBJ2-1
d_call: TRBD2
cdr3_length: 16
v_call: TRBV7-2
cdr3_nt: TGTGCCAGCAGCGCTCCCGGGACTAGCGGGCAAAATGAGCAGTTCTTC
cdr3_aa: CASSAPGTSGQNEQFF

clone_size: many
j_call: TRBJ2-7
d_call: .
cdr3_length: 15
v_call: TRBV7-2
cdr3_nt: TGTGCCAGCAGCTCCCCCGGGACCAGGGCGGGTGAGCAGTACTTC
cdr3_aa: CASSSPGTRAGEQYF

clone_size: many
j_call: TRBJ2-2
d_call: .
cdr3_length: 14
v_call: TRBV7-6
cdr3_nt: TGTGCCAGCAGCTTATTGGAGCCTCCCGGGGAGCTGTTTTTT
cdr3_aa: CASSLLEPPGELFF

clone_size: .
j_call: TRBJ2-1
d_call: .
cdr3_length: 15
v_call: TRBV19
cdr3_nt: TGTGCCAGTAGTTCGACGGGCCCCTTCTACAATGAGCAGTTCTTC
cdr3_aa: CASSSTGPFYNEQFF

clone_size: many
j_call: TRBJ2-5
d_call: TRBD2
cdr3_length: 13
v_call: TRBV27
cdr3_nt: TGTGCCAGCAGCCGCACCGGGGGGGAGACCCAGTACTTC
cdr3_aa: CASSRTGGETQYF

clone_size: few
j_call: TRBJ2-2
d_call: .
cdr3_length: 13
v_call: TRBV6-5
cdr3_nt: TGTGCCAGCAGTTCCGTGGCAGCCGGGGAGCTGTTTTTT
cdr3_aa: CASSSVAAGELFF

clone_size: .
j_call: TRBJ2-1
d_call: .
cdr3_length: 15
v_call: TRBV14
cdr3_nt: TGTGCCAGCAGCCGGGGCCGGAACGCATACAATGAGCAGTTCTTC
cdr3_aa: CASSRGRNAYNEQFF

clone_size: few
j_call: TRBJ1-1
d_call: .
cdr3_length: 15
v_call: TRBV10-2
cdr3_nt: TGCGCCAGCAGTGAGGTCTTGCAGGGGAGTACTGAAGCTTTCTTT
cdr3_aa: CASSEVLQGSTEAFF

clone_size: .
j_call: TRBJ2-1
d_call: .
cdr3_length: 14
v_call: TRBV7-9
cdr3_nt: TGTGCCAGCAGCTCAGACGACGGGACCAATGAGCAGTTCTTC
cdr3_aa: CASSSDDGTNEQFF

clone_size: .
j_call: TRBJ2-1
d_call: .
cdr3_length: 13
v_call: TRBV20-1
cdr3_nt: TGCAGTGCTAGATCTAGCTGGTACAATGAGCAGTTCTTC
cdr3_aa: CSARSSWYNEQFF

clone_size: many
j_call: TRBJ2-7
d_call: TRBD2
cdr3_length: 14
v_call: TRBV7-9
cdr3_nt: TGTGCCAGCAGCTCGGGACTAGCGGGGGACGAGCAGTACTTC
cdr3_aa: CASSSGLAGDEQYF

clone_size: .
j_call: TRBJ2-6
d_call: TRBD2
cdr3_length: 17
v_call: TRBV7-3
cdr3_nt: TGTGCCAGCAGCTTCCCGGGACTAGCGGGGGGGGCCAACGTCCTGACTTTC
cdr3_aa: CASSFPGLAGGANVLTF

clone_size: few
j_call: TRBJ2-1
d_call: TRBD2
cdr3_length: 16
v_call: TRBV12-5
cdr3_nt: TGTGCTAGTGGTTTAGCCAGCGGGGGCCTCTACAATGAGCAGTTCTTC
cdr3_aa: CASGLASGGLYNEQFF

clone_size: .
j_call: TRBJ2-7
d_call: .
cdr3_length: 12
v_call: TRBV10-3
cdr3_nt: TGTGCCATCATAGGAGAGTCCTACGAGCAGTACTTC
cdr3_aa: CAIIGESYEQYF

clone_size: .
j_call: TRBJ2-1
d_call: .
cdr3_length: 15
v_call: TRBV7-9
cdr3_nt: TGTGCCAGCAGCTTAAAATGTTTTTCGTCCAATGAGCAGTTCTTC
cdr3_aa: CASSLKCFSSNEQFF

clone_size: many
j_call: TRBJ1-6
d_call: TRBD1
cdr3_length: 16
v_call: TRBV7-9
cdr3_nt: TGTGCCAGCAGCCTCCCCGGACAGGGGGGAAATTCACCCCTCCACTTT
cdr3_aa: CASSLPGQGGNSPLHF

clone_size: many
j_call: TRBJ2-7
d_call: .
cdr3_length: 13
v_call: TRBV7-6
cdr3_nt: TGTGCCAGCAGCTTAAACACGAAGTACGAGCAGTACTTC
cdr3_aa: CASSLNTKYEQYF

clone_size: .
j_call: TRBJ2-3
d_call: .
cdr3_length: 14
v_call: TRBV6-4
cdr3_nt: TGTGCCAGCAGTGAGGGGGATCGCACAGATACGCAGTATTTT
cdr3_aa: CASSEGDRTDTQYF

clone_size: few
j_call: TRBJ2-5
d_call: .
cdr3_length: 13
v_call: TRBV7-9
cdr3_nt: TGTGCCAGCAGTCACAAAGGGAGAGAGACCCAGTACTTC
cdr3_aa: CASSHKGRETQYF

clone_size: many
j_call: TRBJ2-1
d_call: .
cdr3_length: 14
v_call: TRBV28
cdr3_nt: TGTGCCAGCAGTTTATCTGCAGGGCACAATGAGCAGTTCTTC
cdr3_aa: CASSLSAGHNEQFF

clone_size: many
j_call: TRBJ1-1
d_call: TRBD1
cdr3_length: 13
v_call: TRBV7-6
cdr3_nt: TGTGCCAGCAGCCCCAAGGGGGCTAGGGAAGCTTTCTTT
cdr3_aa: CASSPKGAREAFF

clone_size: many
j_call: TRBJ1-2
d_call: .
cdr3_length: 17
v_call: TRBV7-3
cdr3_nt: TGTGCCAGCAGCTTAAAAGGCAGGGGTGCAGCTAACTATGGCTACACCTTC
cdr3_aa: CASSLKGRGAANYGYTF

clone_size: .
j_call: TRBJ2-2
d_call: TRBD1
cdr3_length: 17
v_call: TRBV5-6
cdr3_nt: TGTGCCAGCAGCTTAGCCGGGACAGGGGTACCTTCCGGGGAGCTGTTTTTT
cdr3_aa: CASSLAGTGVPSGELFF

clone_size: once
j_call: TRBJ2-2
d_call: TRBD1
cdr3_length: 18
v_call: TRBV7-9
cdr3_nt: TGTGCCAGCAGCTCTCTTCCGGGGCAGGGGGTGAACACCGGGGAGCTGTTTTTT
cdr3_aa: CASSSLPGQGVNTGELFF

clone_size: .
j_call: TRBJ2-1
d_call: .
cdr3_length: 15
v_call: TRBV9
cdr3_nt: TGTGCCAGCAGCGTAGGAGGGGGGGTCTACAATGAGCAGTTCTTC
cdr3_aa: CASSVGGGVYNEQFF